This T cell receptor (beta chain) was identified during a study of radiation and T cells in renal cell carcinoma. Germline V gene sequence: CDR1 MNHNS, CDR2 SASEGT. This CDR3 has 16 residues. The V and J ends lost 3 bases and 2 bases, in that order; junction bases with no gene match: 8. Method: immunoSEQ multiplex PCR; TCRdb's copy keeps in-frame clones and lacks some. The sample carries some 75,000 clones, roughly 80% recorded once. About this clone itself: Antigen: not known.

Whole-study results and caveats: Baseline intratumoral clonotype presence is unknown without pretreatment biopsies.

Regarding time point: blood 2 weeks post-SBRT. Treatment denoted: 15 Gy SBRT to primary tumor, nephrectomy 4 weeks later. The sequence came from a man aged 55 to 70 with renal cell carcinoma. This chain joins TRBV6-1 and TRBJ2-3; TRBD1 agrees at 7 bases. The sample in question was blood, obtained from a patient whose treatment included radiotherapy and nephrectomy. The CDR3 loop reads CASSELSTGYTDTQYF. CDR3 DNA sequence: TGTGCCAGCAGTGAGCTATCGACAGGGTACACAGATACGCAGTATTTT.